Following are 9 T cell receptor beta chains from one sample sequenced in a study of blood T cell repertoires in COVID-19. Method: immunoSEQ multiplex PCR; TCRdb's copy keeps in-frame clones and lacks some. The table lists about 130,000 clones, 86% of them singletons. The sample taken for sequencing was peripheral blood. The receptors derive from a human donor in a cohort sampled during active COVID-19.

This chain joins TRBV18 and TRBJ2-6; 7 bases match TRBD1. Germline V gene data show CDR1 as KGHSH and CDR2 as LQKENI. The CDR3 length is 20 residues. V was clipped by 6 bases and J by 0 bases; unmatched bases: 17. The CDR3 DNA follows: TGTGCCAGCTCTCCCACATCCTATAACAGGGGTAGCTCTGGGGCCAACGTCCTGACTTTC. Its protein is CASSPTSYNRGSSGANVLTF.

The J gene is TRBJ2-3, the V gene TRBV7-6, with 9 bases identical to TRBD2. V trimming: 1 base; J trimming: 4 bases; junction bases outside the gene matches: 6. This CDR3 contains 16 residues. Looked up from germline, CDR1 is SGHVS and CDR2 is FNYEAQ. CDR3 sequence reads: CASSLDLREGSDTQYF. In DNA, the CDR3 is TGTGCCAGCAGCTTAGATTTGCGGGAGGGCTCAGATACGCAGTATTTT.

The rearrangement uses TRBV12-3 or TRBV12-4 and TRBJ1-2; D remains unclear. CDR3 size: 10 residues. V was clipped by 6 bases and J by 8 bases, with 7 bases between them. CDR3 coding DNA: TGTGCCAGCAGCCGCGGGGGCTACACCTTC. Its translation is CASSRGGYTF.

The chain employs TRBV5-1 and TRBJ2-1, with 11 bases identical to TRBD2. This CDR3 spans 16 amino acids. Germline trimming cut 4 bases from V and 4 bases from J; bases unmatched to any gene: 7. From germline, CDR1 is SGHRS and CDR2 YFSETQ. The DNA of the CDR3 is TGCGCCAGCAGCCCGGCGGGGACTAGCGGTTACAATGAGCAGTTCTTC. Its translation is CASSPAGTSGYNEQFF.

The J gene is TRBJ1-3, the V gene TRBV29-1, with TRBD1 as a possible D gene (6 bases). The V end was cut by 3 bases, the J end by 1 base, with 13 bases between. Germline CDR1 SQVTM, CDR2 ANQGSEA. The CDR3 is made up of 15 amino acids. The CDR3 nucleotides are TGCAGCGTTGATCGGGGGGGCTCTTCTGGAAACACCATATATTTT. This codes for CSVDRGGSSGNTIYF.

Judged by abundance, this clone is medium-sized (0.01 to 0.1%). The chain employs TRBV15 and TRBJ2-1; D might be TRBD1 (6 bases). CDR3 length equals 13 residues. The V and J ends lost 1 base and 6 bases respectively, with 7 bases between them. CDR1 is LNHNV, CDR2 YYDKDF, per germline (reference sequence). The CDR3 nucleotides are TGTGCCACCAGCAGAGGGGGGCCCAATGAGCAGTTCTTC. It is translated as CATSRGGPNEQFF. The variable domain in full, with the rest retrieved from reference TRBV15 and TRBJ2-1, is DAMVIQNPRYQVTQFGKPVTLSCSQTLNHNVMYWYQQKSSQAPKLLFHYYDKDFNNEADTPDNFQSRRPNTSFCFLDIRSPGLGDTAMYLCATSRGGPNEQFFGPGTRLTVL.

The genes are TRBV9 and TRBJ2-2; possible D gene TRBD1, 6 bases. V shed 0 bases and J shed 3 bases, with 12 bases lying between them. The CDR3 covers 16 residues. CDR1 and CDR2 from the germline V gene are SGDLS and YYNGEE. The CDR3 reads CASSVETGFDTGELFF. CDR3 coding DNA: TGTGCCAGCAGCGTAGAAACAGGGTTCGACACCGGGGAGCTGTTTTTT.

This chain uses TRBV5-1 with TRBJ2-3; 12 nucleotides align to TRBD2. CDR3 length: 16 residues. Germline V CDR1 and CDR2: SGHRS, YFSETQ. V shed 6 bases and J 0 bases; nucleotides not matched to a gene: 5. The CDR3 nucleotides are TGCGCCAGCACGGGACTAGCGGGTACTAGCACAGATACGCAGTATTTT. Its translation is CASTGLAGTSTDTQYF.

This chain links TRBV5-1 with TRBJ1-6; TRBD1 matches 7 bases. Germline V lookup: CDR1 SGHRS, CDR2 YFSETQ. The CDR3 is 23 residues long. V lost 0 bases to trimming and J lost 0 bases; unmatched junction nucleotides: 21. The CDR3 bases are TGCGCCAGCAGCTTGGCCAAAGGGACAGTAACTACCGGGGAGAGCTCCTATAATTCACCCCTCCACTTT. Protein sequence: CASSLAKGTVTTGESSYNSPLHF. Supplemented by reference TRBV5-1 and TRBJ1-6, the full variable domain reads KAGVTQTPRYLIKTRGQQVTLSCSPISGHRSVSWYQQTPGQGLQFLFEYFSETQRNKGNFPGRFSGRQFSNSRSEMNVSTLELGDSALYLCASSLAKGTVTTGESSYNSPLHFGNGTRLTVT.